The present T cell receptor beta chain was sequenced within a study of blood T cell repertoires in COVID-19. Study summary: Samples taken during acute and convalescent COVID-19 were collected in the United States, Italy and Spain. From T cells, B-cell-depleted T cells, or PBMCs came the material, which was cDNA or gDNA.

Authors' data handling: By means of reference gene primer amplification, nucleated cell counts were estimated. Only in-frame clones appear in the TCRdb table, and some are missing; sequencing was by immunoSEQ multiplex PCR. The V and J calls and clone size come from that table; D and trimming were worked out from the DNA. The sample holds 120,000 to 150,000 clones, around 82% seen once. The CDR3 sequence is 14 residues long. This rearrangement joins TRBV21-1 to TRBJ2-5; the table's D call, TRBD2, was not checked against the DNA. TRBV21-1 has pseudogene status. The specimen was peripheral blood. This clonotype was sampled from a woman in her fifties or sixties with acute or convalescent COVID-19. This CDR3 is CASSKGGLAETQYF. The CDR3 coding sequence is TGTGCCAGCAGCAAAGGAGGGTTAGCAGAGACCCAGTACTTC.